The TCR beta chain under discussion was sequenced for a study of cytomegalovirus exposure and HLA in healthy donors. Study findings and constraints: Follow-up analysis found HLA locus-dependent TCR association rates, highest for DRB1 and lowest for HLA-C. It was only CMV serostatus that was available as immune exposure information. It was assumed in the presence/absence analyses that sequencing depth was roughly uniform across donors. In a later analysis, compared with equally common non-associated chains, HLA-associated beta chains were more expanded.

The germline V gene has CDR1 SGHKS and CDR2 YYEKEE (reference sequence). The CDR3 runs 15 residues. The ends were cut back, 3 bases at V and 0 bases at J, with 9 bases in the middle. Vbeta (60) and Jbeta (13) primers were used in the PCR. Clones were read by immunoSEQ multiplex PCR, and TCRdb kept only the in-frame ones, dropping some. This table holds roughly 170,000 clones, more than 65% found once. For this clone: Its antigen remains unknown.

Sequencing was performed on PBMCs. The V and J genes are TRBV5-5 and TRBJ1-4; no clear D gene. The receptor was isolated from a male donor in good health and CMV-seronegative. CDR3 bases: TGTGCCAGCAGCTGGGGAGGTGCAACTAATGAAAAACTGTTTTTT. Translating it yields CASSWGGATNEKLFF.